These 4 T cell receptor beta chains came from one sample sequenced in a study of cytomegalovirus exposure and HLA in healthy donors. PCR amplification relied on 60 Vbeta primers (plus 13 Jbeta primers). Using immunoSEQ multiplex PCR, the repertoire was profiled, and TCRdb retains in-frame clones only, with some absent. The repertoire consists of around 110,000 clones, with 65% occurring once and the leading ten covering nearly 9.5%. Sequencing was carried out using PBMCs. The origin of the receptors is a woman in her forties in good health and CMV-seropositive.

This clone was picked up a small number of times. A junction boundary mismatches the germline segment, possibly from a read error. The J gene is TRBJ1-1, the V gene TRBV7-9; D ambiguous. CDR3 size: 16 residues. CDR1 and CDR2 from the germline V gene are SEHNR and FQNEAQ (reference sequence). The CDR3 bases are TGTTCCAGCAGCTTAGGATCCGGAGCGGAGAACACTGAAGCTTTCTTT. Translating gives CSSSLGSGAENTEAFF.

The chain combines TRBV7-3 with TRBJ2-1; D is uncertain. V lost 5 bases and J 2 bases, leaving 16 bases between the germline ends. CDR3 size: 16 residues. Per the germline V gene, CDR1 is SGHTA and CDR2 is FQGTGA. This chain's CDR3 is CASSPGPTAPYNEQFF. The DNA for the CDR3 is TGTGCCAGCAGCCCTGGGCCTACAGCCCCCTACAATGAGCAGTTCTTC. The whole variable domain, remainder taken from reference TRBV7-3 and TRBJ2-1, is GAGVSQTPSNKVTEKGKYVELRCDPISGHTALYWYRQSLGQGPEFLIYFQGTGAADDSGLPNDRFFAVRPEGSVSTLKIQRTERGDSAVYLCASSPGPTAPYNEQFFGPGTRLTVL.

This rearrangement joins TRBV7-9 to TRBJ1-1, with a tentative D call TRBD1 (6 bases). The ends were cut back, 5 bases at V and 10 bases at J, with 14 bases in the middle. The CDR3 consists of 12 residues. Germline-derived CDR1 and CDR2 are SEHNR and FQNEAQ (reference sequence). The CDR3 loop is CASSPTGGTAFF. CDR3 sequence (DNA): TGTGCCAGCAGCCCAACGGGGGGCACAGCTTTCTTT.

This clone was observed a handful of times. This chain links TRBV19 with TRBJ2-7, with a weak D call TRBD2 (6 bases). Germline CDR1 and CDR2: LNHDA and SQIVND (reference sequence). The length of the CDR3 is 15 residues. Trimming took 3 bases from V and 5 from J, leaving 17 bases between them. The CDR3 loop is CASSISTVGGDEQYF. For the CDR3, the DNA is TGTGCCAGTAGTATCTCAACAGTGGGGGGAGACGAGCAGTACTTC.